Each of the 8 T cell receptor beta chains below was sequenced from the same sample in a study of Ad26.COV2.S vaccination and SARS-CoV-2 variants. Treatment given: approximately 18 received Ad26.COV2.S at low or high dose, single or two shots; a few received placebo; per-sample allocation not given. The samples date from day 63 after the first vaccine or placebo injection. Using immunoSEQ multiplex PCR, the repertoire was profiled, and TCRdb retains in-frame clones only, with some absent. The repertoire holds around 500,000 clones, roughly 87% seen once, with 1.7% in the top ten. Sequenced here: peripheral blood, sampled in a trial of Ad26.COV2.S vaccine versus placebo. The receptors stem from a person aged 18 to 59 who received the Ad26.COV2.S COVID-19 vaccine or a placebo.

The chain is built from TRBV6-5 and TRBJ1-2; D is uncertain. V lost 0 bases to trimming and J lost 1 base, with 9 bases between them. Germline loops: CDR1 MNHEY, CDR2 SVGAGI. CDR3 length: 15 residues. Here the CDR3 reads CASSYSSAVNYGYTF. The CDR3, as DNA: TGTGCCAGCAGTTACTCGTCAGCTGTTAACTATGGCTACACCTTC.

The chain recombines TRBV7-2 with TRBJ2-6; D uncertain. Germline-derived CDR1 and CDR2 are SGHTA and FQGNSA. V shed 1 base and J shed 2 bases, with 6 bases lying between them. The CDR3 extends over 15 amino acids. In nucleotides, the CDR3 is TGTGCCAGCAGCTTAGTAGGGACTGGGGCCAACGTCCTGACTTTC. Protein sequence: CASSLVGTGANVLTF.

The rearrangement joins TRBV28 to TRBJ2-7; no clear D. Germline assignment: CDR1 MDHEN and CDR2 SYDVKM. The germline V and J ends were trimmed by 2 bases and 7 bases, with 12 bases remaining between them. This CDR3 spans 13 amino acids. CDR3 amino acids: CASSLTSVGEQYF. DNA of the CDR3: TGTGCCAGCAGTTTAACGTCTGTCGGAGAGCAGTACTTC.

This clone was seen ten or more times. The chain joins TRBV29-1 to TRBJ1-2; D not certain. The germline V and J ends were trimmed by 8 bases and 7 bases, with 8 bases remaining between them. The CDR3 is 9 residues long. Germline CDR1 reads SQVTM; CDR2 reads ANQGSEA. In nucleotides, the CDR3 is TGCAGCCCAGATAGTGGCTACACCTTC. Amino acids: CSPDSGYTF.

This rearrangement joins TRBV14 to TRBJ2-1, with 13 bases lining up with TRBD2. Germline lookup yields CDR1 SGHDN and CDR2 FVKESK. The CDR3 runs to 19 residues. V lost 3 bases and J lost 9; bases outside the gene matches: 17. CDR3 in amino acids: CASSHLLGTSGTSGGEQFF. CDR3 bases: TGTGCCAGCAGCCATCTCCTAGGGACTAGCGGGACCTCAGGCGGTGAGCAGTTCTTC.

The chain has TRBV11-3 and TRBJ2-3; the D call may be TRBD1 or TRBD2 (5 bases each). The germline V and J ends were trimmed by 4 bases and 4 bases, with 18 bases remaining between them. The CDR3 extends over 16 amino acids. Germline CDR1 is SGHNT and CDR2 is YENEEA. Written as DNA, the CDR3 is TGTGCCAGCAGCTCGGGCCGGGGCCAGCGAGCAGATACGCAGTATTTT. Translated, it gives CASSSGRGQRADTQYF.

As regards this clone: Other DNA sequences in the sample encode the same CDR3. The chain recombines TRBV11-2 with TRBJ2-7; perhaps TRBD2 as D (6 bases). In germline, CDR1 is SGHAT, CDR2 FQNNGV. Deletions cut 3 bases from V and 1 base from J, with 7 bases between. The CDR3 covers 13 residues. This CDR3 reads CASSFGGSYEQYF. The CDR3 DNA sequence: TGTGCCAGCAGCTTTGGGGGGTCCTACGAGCAGTACTTC. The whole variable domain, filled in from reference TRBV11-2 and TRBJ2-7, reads EAGVAQSPRYKIIEKRQSVAFWCNPISGHATLYWYQQILGQGPKLLIQFQNNGVVDDSQLPKDRFSAERLKGVDSTLKIQPAKLEDSAVYLCASSFGGSYEQYFGPGTRLTVT.

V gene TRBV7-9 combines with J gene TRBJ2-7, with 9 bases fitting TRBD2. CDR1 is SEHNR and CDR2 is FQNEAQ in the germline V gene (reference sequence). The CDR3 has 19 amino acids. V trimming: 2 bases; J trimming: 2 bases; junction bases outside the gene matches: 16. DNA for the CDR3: TGTGCCAGCAGCTTATCCGTCAACCCTCTAGCGGGAAGAGCCTACGAGCAGTACTTC. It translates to CASSLSVNPLAGRAYEQYF. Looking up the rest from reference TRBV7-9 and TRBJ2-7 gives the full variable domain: DTGVSQNPRHKITKRGQNVTFRCDPISEHNRLYWYRQTLGQGPEFLTYFQNEAQLEKSRLLSDRFSAERPKGSFSTLEIQRTEQGDSAMYLCASSLSVNPLAGRAYEQYFGPGTRLTVT.